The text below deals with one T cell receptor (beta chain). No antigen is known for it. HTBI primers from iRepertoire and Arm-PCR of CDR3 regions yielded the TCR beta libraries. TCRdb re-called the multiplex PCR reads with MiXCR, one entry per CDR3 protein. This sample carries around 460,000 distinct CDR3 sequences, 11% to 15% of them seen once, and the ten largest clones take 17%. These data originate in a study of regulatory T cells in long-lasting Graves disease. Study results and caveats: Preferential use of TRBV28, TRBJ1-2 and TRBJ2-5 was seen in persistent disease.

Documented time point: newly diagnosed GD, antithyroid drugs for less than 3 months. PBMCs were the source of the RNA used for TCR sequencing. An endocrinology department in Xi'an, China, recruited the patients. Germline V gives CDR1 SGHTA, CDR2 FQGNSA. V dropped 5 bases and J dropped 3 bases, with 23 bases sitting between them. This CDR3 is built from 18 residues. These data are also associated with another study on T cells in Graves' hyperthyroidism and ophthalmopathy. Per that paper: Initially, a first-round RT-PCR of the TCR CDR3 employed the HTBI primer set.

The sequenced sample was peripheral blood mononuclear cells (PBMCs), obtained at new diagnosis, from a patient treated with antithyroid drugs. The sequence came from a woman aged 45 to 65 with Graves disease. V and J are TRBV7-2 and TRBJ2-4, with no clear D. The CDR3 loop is CASSHLRTLESHKNIQYF. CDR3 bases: TGTGCCAGCAGCCACCTAAGGACGTTGGAAAGCCACAAAAACATTCAGTACTTC.